This T cell receptor beta chain originates from a study of cytomegalovirus exposure and HLA in healthy donors. The study's findings and limits: Most observed TCR sequences were rare, whereas some public TCRs were detected in many donors.

Turning to this clone: Antigen unknown.

PCR employed 60 Vbeta and 13 Jbeta primers. Assay used: immunoSEQ multiplex PCR; TCRdb lists only in-frame clones, some missing. The sample lists fewer than 200,000 clones, approximately 84% occurring once. V lost 4 bases to trimming and J lost 2 bases; unmatched junction nucleotides: 5. The CDR3 has 14 residues. Looked up from germline, CDR1 is SGHNT and CDR2 is YYREEE (reference sequence). The receptor was derived from a woman in her fifties or sixties in good health and CMV-seropositive. V is TRBV5-4 and J is TRBJ1-1; TRBD1 agrees at 7 bases. Sequencing was done on a sample of PBMCs. The CDR3 DNA sequence: TGTGCCAGCAGCACCGGACAGGCTAACACTGAAGCTTTCTTT. The encoded protein is CASSTGQANTEAFF. Variable domain in full (rest from reference TRBV5-4 and TRBJ1-1): ETGVTQSPTHLIKTRGQQVTLRCSSQSGHNTVSWYQQALGQGPQFIFQYYREEENGRGNFPPRFSGLQFPNYSSELNVNALELDDSALYLCASSTGQANTEAFFGQGTRLTVV.